This TCR beta chain was recovered during a study of blood T cell repertoires in COVID-19. The CDR3 is 17 amino acids. Trimming stripped 2 bases from V and 1 base from J, with 14 bases between. Germline V gives CDR1 MNHNS, CDR2 SASEGT. Libraries were prepared by immunoSEQ multiplex PCR; TCRdb keeps only in-frame clonotypes and omits some of them. Of approximately 7,600 clones in the sample, over 70% were seen once. Sequenced input: peripheral blood. The clonotype comes from a human donor in a cohort sampled during active COVID-19. J is TRBJ2-2 and V is TRBV6-1; perhaps TRBD1 as D (6 bases). In DNA, the CDR3 is TGTGCCAGCAGTGAAATCATGGGGACATTGAACACCGGGGAGCTGTTTTTT. The encoded protein is CASSEIMGTLNTGELFF.